This T cell receptor beta chain was captured by sequencing in a study of blood T cell repertoires in COVID-19. Looking at the study overall: Samples taken during acute and convalescent COVID-19 were collected in the United States, Italy and Spain. T cells, B-cell-depleted T cells, or PBMCs provided the cDNA or gDNA that served as material.

Per the original methods: Estimation of nucleated cell counts was performed using reference gene primer amplification. This table comes from immunoSEQ multiplex PCR, and its TCRdb copy is limited to in-frame clones, with some not included. For V, J and clone size, that table is used; D and trimming come from the DNA. Here the sample spans some 180,000 clones, approximately 83% being singletons. The germline CDR1 and CDR2 sequences are SGHDT and YYEEEE. Between the trimmed V and J ends, which lost 2 bases and 6 bases, there was a span of 12 bases. The CDR3 length is 14 residues. The sample was peripheral blood. V is TRBV5-6 and J is TRBJ1-5; unclear D gene. The source of this sequence is a woman at least 80 years old with acute or convalescent COVID-19. CDR3 region: CASSLGGEGQPQHF. Here the CDR3 DNA reads TGTGCCAGCAGCTTAGGCGGGGAGGGTCAGCCCCAGCATTTT.